The next 4 T cell receptor beta chains were all read from a single sample in a study of cytomegalovirus exposure and HLA in healthy donors (dated by TCRdb to 2015 to 2018). Libraries were made using the immunoSEQ multiplex PCR assay. For the multiplex PCR, a mixture combining 60 forward primers for TCR Vbeta segments and 13 reverse primers for TCR Jbeta segments was used. The table was pulled from immuneACCESS by TCRdb, which kept in-frame rearrangements only. Such tables lose some clones; where checked, under half of the loss comes from unresolved V genes, and the rest has no known cause. The sample table contains 150,000 or so clones; only one count was recorded for over 60% of them. The ten largest clones add up to about 1.6% of the sample. Sequencing was performed on PBMCs. Receptors were obtained from a girl between 5 and 17 years old in good health and CMV-seronegative.

This sequence joins TRBV6-5 and TRBJ1-1; D gene ambiguous. Germline loops: CDR1 MNHEY, CDR2 SVGAGI. V lost 9 bases to trimming and J lost 6 bases, with 17 bases between them. There are 13 residues in the CDR3. The CDR3 loop reads CASLPGRGAEAFF. CDR3 nucleotide sequence: TGTGCCAGTCTCCCCGGGCGGGGAGCTGAAGCTTTCTTT.

This chain joins TRBV19 and TRBJ1-1, with D possibly matching TRBD1 (5 bases). Trimming removed 5 bases at V and 8 bases at J, with 15 bases between. The CDR3 is made up of 13 amino acids. Per the germline V gene, CDR1 is LNHDA and CDR2 is SQIVND (reference sequence). CDR3 in DNA: TGTGCCAGTAGTCCAGAAGGGGCCCAGGAAGCTTTCTTT. Translated: CASSPEGAQEAFF.

V and J are TRBV5-5 and TRBJ2-1; TRBD1 is a possible D gene (5 bases). Trimming shortened V by 2 bases and J by 2 bases, and 8 bases separated the two germline ends. The CDR3 is 14 amino acids. CDR1 SGHKS and CDR2 YYEKEE come from the germline V gene (reference sequence). The CDR3 loop reads CASSFAGTYNEQFF. CDR3 in DNA: TGTGCCAGCAGCTTTGCAGGGACCTACAATGAGCAGTTCTTC.

This clone has a single count. J is TRBJ1-2 and V is TRBV30, with 11 bases matching TRBD1. Germline values: CDR1 GTSNPN, CDR2 SVGIG (reference sequence). This CDR3 contains 13 residues. V shed 4 bases, J shed 6 bases, and the junction held 4 bases outside the gene matches. This CDR3 is CAWNKGQGDGYTF. The CDR3, as DNA: TGTGCCTGGAACAAGGGACAGGGGGATGGCTACACCTTC.